The source of this T cell receptor beta chain is a study of cytomegalovirus exposure and HLA in healthy donors. Study-level information: Caucasian-associated ancestry cluster membership applied to over 80% of around 400 genotyped donors.

Study-level results: Of the V segments, some could not be distinguished, including TRBV6-2 and TRBV6-3, and were excluded. Other equally common chains were less clonally expanded than HLA-associated TCR beta chains, a later analysis showed.

CDR3 size: 15 residues. V shed 0 bases and J shed 5 bases, with 14 bases lying between them. The germline V gene has CDR1 SGHKS and CDR2 YYEKEE (reference sequence). With regard to this clone: What it binds is unknown.

PCR amplification relied on 60 Vbeta primers (plus 13 Jbeta primers). Data came from immunoSEQ multiplex PCR; TCRdb stores just in-frame clones and leaves some out. The table lists roughly 190,000 clones, 80% to 85% of them singletons. The chain uses TRBV5-5 and TRBJ2-5, with TRBD1 as a possible D gene (7 bases). Sequencing used PBMCs. This TCR was sampled from a man in his forties in good health and CMV-seropositive. CDR3 amino acids: CASSLGDRDFETQYF. In DNA form, the CDR3 reads TGTGCCAGCAGCTTGGGTGACAGGGACTTCGAGACCCAGTACTTC.